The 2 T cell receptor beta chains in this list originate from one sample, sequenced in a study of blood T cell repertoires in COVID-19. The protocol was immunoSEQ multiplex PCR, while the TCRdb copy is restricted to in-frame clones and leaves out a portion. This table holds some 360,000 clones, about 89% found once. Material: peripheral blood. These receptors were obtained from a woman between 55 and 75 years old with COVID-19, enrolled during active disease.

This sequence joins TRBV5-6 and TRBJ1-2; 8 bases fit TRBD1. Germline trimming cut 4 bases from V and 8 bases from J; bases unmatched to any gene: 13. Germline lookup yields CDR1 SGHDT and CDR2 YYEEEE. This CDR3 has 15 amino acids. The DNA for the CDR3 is TGTGCCAGCAGCGAGGTTGTGACAGGGGAGCGCGGCTACACCTTC. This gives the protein CASSEVVTGERGYTF. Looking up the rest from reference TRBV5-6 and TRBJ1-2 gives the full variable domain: DAGVTQSPTHLIKTRGQQVTLRCSPKSGHDTVSWYQQALGQGPQFIFQYYEEEERQRGNFPDRFSGHQFPNYSSELNVNALLLGDSALYLCASSEVVTGERGYTFGSGTRLTVV.

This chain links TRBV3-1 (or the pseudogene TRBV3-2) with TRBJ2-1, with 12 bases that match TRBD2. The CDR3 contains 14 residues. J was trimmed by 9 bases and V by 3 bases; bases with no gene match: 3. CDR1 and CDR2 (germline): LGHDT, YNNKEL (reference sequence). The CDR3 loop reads CASSQTSGGGEQFF. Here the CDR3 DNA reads TGTGCCAGCAGCCAGACTAGCGGGGGCGGTGAGCAGTTCTTC.